Listed below are T cell receptor beta chains from one sample, sequenced in a study of T cell changes during pregnancy in multiple sclerosis. TCRdb keeps only in-frame clones here, not all; method: immunoSEQ multiplex PCR. The table has 35,000 to 45,000 clones, around 90% seen once. The specimen comprised peripheral blood, sampled in the second trimester of pregnancy. These receptors all stem from a female donor in good health, enrolled as a control in a pregnancy study. The CDR3 runs from the conserved cysteine through the conserved F or W. A D gene is named only where the DNA matches it firmly. A clone size is listed for some rows: how often the clone was seen (once, few, many), or a class if it is expanded.

j_gene: TRBJ1-2; v_gene: TRBV10-3; abundance: .; d_gene: .; CDR3nt: TGTGCCATCAGTGTTGAACACAGGTATGGCTACACCTTC; CDR3aa: CAISVEHRYGYTF
j_gene: TRBJ2-7; v_gene: TRBV29-1; abundance: many; d_gene: TRBD1; CDR3nt: TGCAGCGTTGATGCGGGGACAGGGACCTACGAGCAGTACTTC; CDR3aa: CSVDAGTGTYEQYF
j_gene: TRBJ2-3; v_gene: TRBV6-5; abundance: .; d_gene: TRBD2; CDR3nt: TGTGCCAGCAGTCAAACTAGCGGGGGAGCAGATACGCAGTATTTT; CDR3aa: CASSQTSGGADTQYF
j_gene: TRBJ1-2; v_gene: TRBV11-2; abundance: .; d_gene: .; CDR3nt: TGTGCCAGCAGCTTCCAATACGACACCCACTATGGCTACACCTTC; CDR3aa: CASSFQYDTHYGYTF
j_gene: TRBJ1-2; v_gene: TRBV7-9; abundance: .; d_gene: .; CDR3nt: TGTGCCAGCAGCCGACGCTGGACCGGGGATTTGGGCTACACCTTC; CDR3aa: CASSRRWTGDLGYTF
j_gene: TRBJ2-7; v_gene: TRBV5-1; abundance: few; d_gene: .; CDR3nt: TGCGCCAGCAGCCCTGGACAGACCCCTGCCGCGGACTTC; CDR3aa: CASSPGQTPAADF
j_gene: TRBJ2-7; v_gene: TRBV11-3; abundance: .; d_gene: .; CDR3nt: TGTGCCAGCAGCCACGGGACTTCCTACGAGCAGTACTTC; CDR3aa: CASSHGTSYEQYF
j_gene: TRBJ1-1; v_gene: TRBV7-2; abundance: .; d_gene: .; CDR3nt: TGTGCCAGCAGCTCAGGGGTGACAGTGAACACTGAAGCTTTCTTT; CDR3aa: CASSSGVTVNTEAFF
j_gene: TRBJ1-2; v_gene: TRBV30; abundance: .; d_gene: TRBD1; CDR3nt: TGTGCCTGGAGTGCGGACAGGGGGAGCGGCTACACCTTC; CDR3aa: CAWSADRGSGYTF
j_gene: TRBJ1-3; v_gene: TRBV30; abundance: .; d_gene: .; CDR3nt: TGTGCCGGGCCACTCCCAGGGGAGGGGGAAAACACCATATATTTT; CDR3aa: CAGPLPGEGENTIYF
j_gene: TRBJ1-1; v_gene: TRBV9; abundance: .; d_gene: TRBD1; CDR3nt: TGTGCCAGCAGCGTAGGCCCGGGGACAGCGATGAACACTGAAGCTTTCTTT; CDR3aa: CASSVGPGTAMNTEAFF
j_gene: TRBJ1-2; v_gene: TRBV2; abundance: .; d_gene: .; CDR3nt: TGTGCCAGCACCGAATGGCAGGGGCTTAACTATGGCTACACCTTC; CDR3aa: CASTEWQGLNYGYTF
j_gene: TRBJ1-1; v_gene: TRBV28; abundance: few; d_gene: .; CDR3nt: TGTGCCAGCAGTGAAAGGAGTCCTAACACTGAAGCTTTCTTT; CDR3aa: CASSERSPNTEAFF
j_gene: TRBJ2-3; v_gene: TRBV11-3; abundance: .; d_gene: .; CDR3nt: TGTGCCAGCAGCTTAACCGCGGGTGGGGGGAACGCAGATACGCAGTATTTT; CDR3aa: CASSLTAGGGNADTQYF
j_gene: TRBJ2-3; v_gene: TRBV7-6; abundance: .; d_gene: .; CDR3nt: TGTGCCAGCAGCCCGCGGTACACAGATACGCAGTATTTT; CDR3aa: CASSPRYTDTQYF
j_gene: TRBJ1-1; v_gene: TRBV10-3; abundance: .; d_gene: TRBD1; CDR3nt: TGTGCCATCAGTGAGGGGACAGGGATACGCACTGAAGCTTTCTTT; CDR3aa: CAISEGTGIRTEAFF
j_gene: TRBJ1-6; v_gene: TRBV10-1; abundance: .; d_gene: .; CDR3nt: TGCGCCAGCAGTGAGTCGCTGACGGGGACCCTCCACTTT; CDR3aa: CASSESLTGTLHF
j_gene: TRBJ1-2; v_gene: TRBV27; abundance: .; d_gene: .; CDR3nt: TGTGCCAGCATGTCTGGGGTGGGGTCTCCCATCCGGGACACCGTCTGGAGGTATGGCTACACCTTC; CDR3aa: CASMSGVGSPIRDTVWRYGYTF
j_gene: TRBJ2-7; v_gene: TRBV7-9; abundance: once; d_gene: TRBD2; CDR3nt: TGTGCCAGCGGGACGGGGACTAGCGGCTACGAGCAGTACTTC; CDR3aa: CASGTGTSGYEQYF
j_gene: TRBJ2-2; v_gene: TRBV18; abundance: .; d_gene: TRBD2; CDR3nt: TGTGCCAGCTCACTAGCCGGGACTAGCGGGACTGGGGAGCTGTTTTTT; CDR3aa: CASSLAGTSGTGELFF
j_gene: TRBJ1-1; v_gene: TRBV9; abundance: .; d_gene: .; CDR3nt: TGTGCCAGCAGCGTAGGAACAGGTTTGAACACTGAAGCTTTCTTT; CDR3aa: CASSVGTGLNTEAFF
j_gene: TRBJ1-1; v_gene: TRBV25-1; abundance: .; d_gene: .; CDR3nt: TGTGCCAGCAGTGCAGTCGGACAGTCGAACACTGAAGCTTTCTTT; CDR3aa: CASSAVGQSNTEAFF
j_gene: TRBJ1-2; v_gene: TRBV18; abundance: .; d_gene: TRBD1; CDR3nt: TGTGCCAGCTCACCACGGGCAGGGGGTACGGACTATGGCTACACCTTC; CDR3aa: CASSPRAGGTDYGYTF